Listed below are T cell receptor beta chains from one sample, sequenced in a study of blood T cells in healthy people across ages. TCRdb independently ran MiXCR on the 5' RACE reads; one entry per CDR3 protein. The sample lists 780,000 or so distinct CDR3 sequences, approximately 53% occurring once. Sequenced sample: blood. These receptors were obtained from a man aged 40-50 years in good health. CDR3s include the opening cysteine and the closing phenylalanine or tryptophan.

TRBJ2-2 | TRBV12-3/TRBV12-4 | CASSPDRVSTGELFF
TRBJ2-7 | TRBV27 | CASSFAPPGGERLNEQYF
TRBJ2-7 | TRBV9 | CASSVVPSAEQYF
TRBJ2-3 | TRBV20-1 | CSARGTDTQYF
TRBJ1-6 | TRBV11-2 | CASSLGRGSPLHF
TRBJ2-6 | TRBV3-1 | CASSQVRWPSGANVLTF
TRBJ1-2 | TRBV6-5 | CASSTTTGTYGYTF
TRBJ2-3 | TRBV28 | CASSLGKTDTQYF
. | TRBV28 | CAGPGMNDIVGTSGRASYEQYF
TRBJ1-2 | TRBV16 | CASSPEAYGYTF
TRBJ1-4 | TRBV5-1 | CASSPRLAGDEKLFF
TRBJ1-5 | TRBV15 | CATSNLQGSQPQHF
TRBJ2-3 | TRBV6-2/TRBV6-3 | CASSSGSGRGTDTQYF
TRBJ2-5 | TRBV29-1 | CSVFHSGGAFWAQETQYF
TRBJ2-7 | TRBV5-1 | CASSFRDSISSYEQYF
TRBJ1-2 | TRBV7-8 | CASSLGQAGGYTF
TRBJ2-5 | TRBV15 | CATSPQTGFAEETQYF
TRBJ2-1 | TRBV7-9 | CASSLRDFSYNEQFF
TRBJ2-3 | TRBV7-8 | CASSLAGGKSTDTQYF
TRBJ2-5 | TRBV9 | CASSRGGVTANEQYF
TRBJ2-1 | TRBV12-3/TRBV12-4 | CASSTGAKGNEQFF
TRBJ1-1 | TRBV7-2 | CASGSQTINTEAFF
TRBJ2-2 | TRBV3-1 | CASSQSRGGTGSTNTGELFF
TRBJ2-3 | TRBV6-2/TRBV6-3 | CASSWAAGLAGVKGADTQYF
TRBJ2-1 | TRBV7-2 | CASSLSREQNEQFF
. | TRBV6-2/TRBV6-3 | CASSPRLNEQFF
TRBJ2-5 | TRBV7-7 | CASSLQPTSGGALETQYF
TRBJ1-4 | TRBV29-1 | CSVLGQGGTNEKLFF
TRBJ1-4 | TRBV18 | CASSPSRGNEKLFF
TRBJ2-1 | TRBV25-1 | CASSDVMTGGDSYNEQFF
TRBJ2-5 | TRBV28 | CASSSKTQETQYF
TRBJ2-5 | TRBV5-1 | CASADYQGLLETQYF
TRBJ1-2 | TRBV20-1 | CSALGDTTVYGYTF
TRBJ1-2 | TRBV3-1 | CASSQDLSRSYGYTF
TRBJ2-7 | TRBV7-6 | CASTDGPIGAYEQYF
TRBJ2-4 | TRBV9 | CASIGLHIQYF
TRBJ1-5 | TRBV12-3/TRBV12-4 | CASSVIGLGQPQHF
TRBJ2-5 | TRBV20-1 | CSARDYLRAASGQETQYF
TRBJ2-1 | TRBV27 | CASSLGQGNEQFF
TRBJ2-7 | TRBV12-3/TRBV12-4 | CASRGGTSGTHEQYF
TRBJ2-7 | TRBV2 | CASRYDGSEQYF
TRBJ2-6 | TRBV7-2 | CASSRTGSGANVLTF
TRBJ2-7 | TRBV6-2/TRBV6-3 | CASSPPAGRYYEQYF
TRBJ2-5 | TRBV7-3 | CASSLWGGTLEAQYF
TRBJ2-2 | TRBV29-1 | CSVDANPGELFF
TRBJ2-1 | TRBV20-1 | CSARSGTGGSREQFF
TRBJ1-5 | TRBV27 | CASSPSGNQPQHF
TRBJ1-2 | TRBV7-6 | CASSLEAAVNYGYTF
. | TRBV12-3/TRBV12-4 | CASRQRKGPQETQYF
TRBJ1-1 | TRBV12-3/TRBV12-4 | CASTPRTEAFF